A selection of T cell receptor beta chains follows, all from one sample in a study of T cells after yellow fever vaccination. A single record per CDR3 protein comes from TCRdb applying MiXCR to the 5' RACE reads. Of under 80,000 distinct CDR3 sequences in the sample, approximately 7.4% were seen once. Specimen: CD8+ T cells sorted from PBMCs, collected 15 days after the yellow fever booster vaccination. All receptors derive from a man aged 30 to 39 who received the YFV17D yellow fever vaccine. CDR3s include the opening cysteine and the closing phenylalanine or tryptophan. Fields, in order: D gene, clone size, V gene, J gene, CDR3 DNA, CDR3 protein. A D gene is named only where the DNA matches it firmly. Part of the rows lack a size; the others show once, few, many or a class for expanded clones.

d_gene: .; abundance: many; v_gene: TRBV29-1; j_gene: TRBJ2-3; CDR3nt: TGCAGCGTTGACGGGAAAAGCGATACGCAGTATTTT; CDR3aa: CSVDGKSDTQYF
d_gene: .; abundance: many; v_gene: TRBV7-9; j_gene: TRBJ2-7; CDR3nt: TGTGCCAGCAGCTCAACCGGGAGCTCCTACGAGCAGTACTTC; CDR3aa: CASSSTGSSYEQYF
d_gene: .; abundance: many; v_gene: TRBV12-3/TRBV12-4; j_gene: TRBJ2-1; CDR3nt: TGTGCCAGCACCTCAATCGGTGTGTGGATGAAGGACAATGAGCAGTTCTTC; CDR3aa: CASTSIGVWMKDNEQFF
d_gene: .; abundance: many; v_gene: TRBV20-1; j_gene: TRBJ2-7; CDR3nt: TGCAGTGCCCCCGTCGGCCCGAGATACGAGCAGTACTTC; CDR3aa: CSAPVGPRYEQYF
d_gene: TRBD1; abundance: many; v_gene: TRBV5-1; j_gene: TRBJ2-1; CDR3nt: TGCGCCAGCAGCTTAGGACAGGGCGGAGAGCAGTTCTTC; CDR3aa: CASSLGQGGEQFF
d_gene: .; abundance: many; v_gene: TRBV19; j_gene: TRBJ1-1; CDR3nt: TGTGCCAGTAGCCGAGGGGCAGGGACTGAAGCTTTCTTT; CDR3aa: CASSRGAGTEAFF
d_gene: .; abundance: many; v_gene: TRBV28; j_gene: TRBJ2-2; CDR3nt: TGTGCCAGCAGTTACCAGGAAAACACCGGGGAGCTGTTTTTT; CDR3aa: CASSYQENTGELFF
d_gene: .; abundance: many; v_gene: TRBV20-1; j_gene: TRBJ2-5; CDR3nt: TGCAGTGCTAGTTTGCTAACTCAGACCCAGTACTTC; CDR3aa: CSASLLTQTQYF
d_gene: .; abundance: many; v_gene: TRBV4-3; j_gene: TRBJ1-3; CDR3nt: TGCGCCAGCAGCCAAGACCAGTCCTCTGGAAACACCATATATTTT; CDR3aa: CASSQDQSSGNTIYF
d_gene: TRBD2; abundance: many; v_gene: TRBV6-5; j_gene: TRBJ2-1; CDR3nt: TGTGCCAGCAGTTACTCAGCGGGAGCGGGGAATGAGCAGTTCTTC; CDR3aa: CASSYSAGAGNEQFF
d_gene: .; abundance: many; v_gene: TRBV4-3; j_gene: TRBJ2-7; CDR3nt: TGCGCCAGCAGCCAAGATTTTAGCTCCTACGAGCAGTACTTC; CDR3aa: CASSQDFSSYEQYF
d_gene: TRBD1; abundance: many; v_gene: TRBV12-3/TRBV12-4; j_gene: TRBJ2-1; CDR3nt: TGTGCCAGCACCCCGGGACAGGGCGCCTACAATGAGCAGTTCTTC; CDR3aa: CASTPGQGAYNEQFF
d_gene: .; abundance: many; v_gene: TRBV7-9; j_gene: TRBJ2-7; CDR3nt: TGTGCCAGCAGCTTAGGAGGATCCGGCGAGCAGTACTTC; CDR3aa: CASSLGGSGEQYF
d_gene: .; abundance: many; v_gene: TRBV7-8; j_gene: TRBJ2-7; CDR3nt: TGTGCCAGCAGCCCCCAAGGGGGAGGGAATCCCTACGAGCAGTACTTC; CDR3aa: CASSPQGGGNPYEQYF
d_gene: .; abundance: .; v_gene: TRBV11-2; j_gene: TRBJ1-2; CDR3nt: TGTACCATCTGTTGGAAGACAGCCTACGCTAACTATGGCTACACCTTC; CDR3aa: CTICWKTAYANYGYTF
d_gene: .; abundance: many; v_gene: TRBV29-1; j_gene: TRBJ2-7; CDR3nt: TGCAGCGTTGAAGCCAGCACCTATGAGGAGCAGTACTTC; CDR3aa: CSVEASTYEEQYF
d_gene: TRBD2; abundance: many; v_gene: TRBV19; j_gene: TRBJ2-1; CDR3nt: TGTGCCAGTAGTATAGTAGCGGGAGAATGGACTGAGCAGTTCTTC; CDR3aa: CASSIVAGEWTEQFF
d_gene: .; abundance: many; v_gene: TRBV15; j_gene: TRBJ2-5; CDR3nt: TGTGCCACCAGCACCCAAGACATCCAAGAGACCCAGTACTTC; CDR3aa: CATSTQDIQETQYF
d_gene: .; abundance: .; v_gene: TRBV7-8; j_gene: TRBJ2-2; CDR3nt: TGTCCCAGCAGCTCCTCCCGGACTCAAACCGGGGAGCTGTTTTTT; CDR3aa: CPSSSSRTQTGELFF
d_gene: .; abundance: many; v_gene: TRBV7-6; j_gene: TRBJ2-1; CDR3nt: TGTGCCAGCAGCTTATCCCTAACAGGAGCCTACAATGAGCAGTTCTTC; CDR3aa: CASSLSLTGAYNEQFF
d_gene: .; abundance: many; v_gene: TRBV7-9; j_gene: TRBJ2-4; CDR3nt: TGTGCCAGCAGCTCGTACAGGGATGGCAAAAACATTCAGTACTTC; CDR3aa: CASSSYRDGKNIQYF
d_gene: .; abundance: many; v_gene: TRBV20-1; j_gene: TRBJ2-1; CDR3nt: TGCAGTGCCACAGGGAGCTCCTACAATGAGCAGTTCTTC; CDR3aa: CSATGSSYNEQFF
d_gene: .; abundance: many; v_gene: TRBV30; j_gene: TRBJ2-7; CDR3nt: TGTGCCTGGAGTGTACTCGCGGGTGATTCCTCCCCCTTCGAGCAGTACTTC; CDR3aa: CAWSVLAGDSSPFEQYF
d_gene: .; abundance: many; v_gene: TRBV29-1; j_gene: TRBJ2-7; CDR3nt: TGCAGCGTTGAATGGGACACCTCCTACGAGCAGTACTTC; CDR3aa: CSVEWDTSYEQYF
d_gene: .; abundance: many; v_gene: TRBV9; j_gene: TRBJ2-5; CDR3nt: TGTGCCAGCAGCGTAGATGGCCTCCGAGAGACCCAGTACTTC; CDR3aa: CASSVDGLRETQYF
d_gene: .; abundance: few; v_gene: TRBV20-1; j_gene: TRBJ1-5; CDR3nt: TGCAGTGCTAGTAAACACGGGAGCAATCAGCCCCAGCATTTT; CDR3aa: CSASKHGSNQPQHF
d_gene: TRBD2; abundance: many; v_gene: TRBV11-2; j_gene: TRBJ2-1; CDR3nt: TGTGCCAGCAGCTTTCTAGCGGCCATCTCCTACAATGAGCAGTTCTTC; CDR3aa: CASSFLAAISYNEQFF
d_gene: .; abundance: many; v_gene: TRBV6-4; j_gene: TRBJ2-1; CDR3nt: TGTGCCAGCAGTGACGGCGGGGCCGACAATGAGCAGTTCTTC; CDR3aa: CASSDGGADNEQFF
d_gene: .; abundance: many; v_gene: TRBV14; j_gene: TRBJ2-3; CDR3nt: TGTGCCAGCAGCCAAGATTTTGGTTACACAGATACGCAGTATTTT; CDR3aa: CASSQDFGYTDTQYF
d_gene: .; abundance: many; v_gene: TRBV5-1; j_gene: TRBJ2-7; CDR3nt: TGCGCCAGCAGCTTGAATCCCACGGGCGAGCAGTACTTC; CDR3aa: CASSLNPTGEQYF
d_gene: TRBD2; abundance: many; v_gene: TRBV6-4; j_gene: TRBJ2-3; CDR3nt: TGTGCCAGCAGTGACCTAGCGGGAGGGGCAGATACGCAGTATTTT; CDR3aa: CASSDLAGGADTQYF
d_gene: TRBD1; abundance: many; v_gene: TRBV4-3; j_gene: TRBJ1-2; CDR3nt: TGCGCCAGCAGCCAAGAAGCGGTGCCACAGGGGTACAACTATGGCTACACCTTC; CDR3aa: CASSQEAVPQGYNYGYTF
d_gene: .; abundance: many; v_gene: TRBV7-9; j_gene: TRBJ1-1; CDR3nt: TGTGCCAGCAGCTCTGCCCAGGGAAAGAACACTGAAGCTTTCTTT; CDR3aa: CASSSAQGKNTEAFF